The 18 T cell receptor beta chains given below trace back to one sample, sequenced in a study of regulatory T cells in long-lasting Graves disease. Arm-PCR of CDR3 regions and iRepertoire HTBI primers were the basis on which TCR beta libraries were built. One entry per CDR3 protein, called by TCRdb with MiXCR from the multiplex PCR reads. The top ten clones hold under 10% of a sample with 530,000 or so distinct CDR3 sequences, approximately 13% of them seen once. As to time point: newly diagnosed GD, antithyroid drugs for less than 3 months. Extracted PBMC RNA gave rise to the TCR library. The same data also contributed to another study, on T cells in Graves' hyperthyroidism and ophthalmopathy.

The sample in question was peripheral blood mononuclear cells (PBMCs), obtained at new diagnosis, from a patient treated with antithyroid drugs. All receptors derive from a man aged 25 to 40 with Graves disease.

The CDR3 DNA reads as TGTGCCAGTAGTCCACTAGCGGGGCTAGACAATGAGCAGTTCTTC. It translates to CASSPLAGLDNEQFF. This chain joins TRBV19 and TRBJ2-1; 10 bases are a match to TRBD2. There are 15 residues in the CDR3. Trimming took 5 bases from V and 5 from J; bases not matched to a gene: 6. Looked up from germline, CDR1 is LNHDA and CDR2 is SQIVND (reference sequence).

In this sample, this clonotype turned up many times. This chain joins TRBV20-1 and TRBJ2-1; D might be TRBD2 (7 bases). V dropped 6 bases and J dropped 11 bases, with 23 bases sitting between them. The CDR3 extends over 14 amino acids. Germline V gives CDR1 DFQATT, CDR2 SNEGSKA (reference sequence). DNA of the CDR3: TGCAGTGCCAGTCCCACACAGGGCGGGAGTAAGCAGTTCTTC. Translated: CSASPTQGGSKQFF.

In its sample, this clonotype was seen a few times. In this CDR3 the conserved last residue, phenylalanine or tryptophan, is missing, so a read error is likely. In DNA, the CDR3 is TGTGCCAGCAGCCCCGACGGCCTCTATGGCTACACCCTC. Amino acid sequence: CASSPDGLYGYTL. The chain links TRBV7-8 to TRBJ1-2; D not certain. The germline gives CDR1 SGHVS, CDR2 FQNEAQ. The CDR3 is made up of 13 amino acids. V lost 5 bases, J lost 4 bases, and 11 bases lay in between.

This clonotype was counted many times. V and J are TRBV29-1 and TRBJ2-1; D may be TRBD2 (6 bases). V lost 0 bases to trimming and J lost 0 bases, with 18 bases between them. CDR1 is SQVTM, CDR2 ANQGSEA, per germline. The CDR3 has 18 amino acids. The CDR3 protein is CSVEDREEWESSYNEQFF. For the CDR3, the DNA is TGCAGCGTTGAAGACAGGGAGGAGTGGGAAAGCTCCTACAATGAGCAGTTCTTC.

This clonotype showed up just a few times. V gene TRBV4-1 combines with J gene TRBJ2-2; 8 nucleotides agree with TRBD2. The CDR3 sequence is 18 residues long. CDR1 and CDR2 (germline): MGHRA, YSYEKL. V shed 0 bases, J shed 6 bases, and the junction held 12 bases outside the gene matches. CDR3 bases: TGCGCCAGCAGCCAAGATTCGGGACTAGTTGCGGGGGCCGGGGAGCTGTTTTTT. This gives the protein CASSQDSGLVAGAGELFF.

In this sample, this clonotype turned up many times. The chain combines TRBV6-2 or TRBV6-3 with TRBJ2-1; a possible D gene is TRBD2 (5 bases). The germline gives CDR1 MNHEY, CDR2 SVGEGT. The CDR3 extends over 16 amino acids. V lost 2 bases and J 0 bases, leaving 11 bases between the germline ends. The CDR3 DNA follows: TGTGCCAGCAGTTACGGACTTGCAGTCTCCTACAATGAGCAGTTCTTC. It codes for CASSYGLAVSYNEQFF.

This chain uses TRBV20-1 with TRBJ1-1; D is ambiguous. The CDR3 covers 15 residues. V was clipped by 2 bases and J by 3 bases, with 16 bases between them. CDR1 and CDR2 from the germline V gene are DFQATT and SNEGSKA (reference sequence). The CDR3 here is CSARLILQLDTEAFF. For the CDR3, the DNA is TGCAGTGCTAGACTCATACTCCAATTGGACACTGAAGCTTTCTTT.

This clonotype was recorded a few times. The chain joins TRBV10-1 to TRBJ2-1; maybe TRBD2 (5 bases). CDR1 is WNHNN and CDR2 is SYGVQD in the germline V gene (reference sequence). V dropped 3 bases and J dropped 5 bases, with 8 bases sitting between them. The CDR3 has 13 amino acids. The CDR3, as DNA: TGCGCCAGCAGTGAAAGAGCGGACAATGAGCAGTTCTTC. It yields the protein CASSERADNEQFF.

This clonotype showed up many times. J is TRBJ1-6 and V is TRBV20-1; a weak D match, TRBD1 (5 bases). V was clipped by 6 bases and J by 3 bases, with 15 bases between them. Germline CDR1 DFQATT, CDR2 SNEGSKA (reference sequence). This CDR3 is built from 15 residues. CDR3 sequence reads: CSAREDPFYNSPLHF. The CDR3, as DNA: TGCAGTGCCAGGGAGGACCCCTTCTATAATTCACCCCTCCACTTT.

This clonotype has a count of ten or more. This chain uses TRBV7-2 with TRBJ2-1; the match to TRBD2 covers 15 bases. V was pared by 3 bases and J by 8 bases, with 5 bases of the junction left unmatched. This CDR3 region has 16 residues. Germline V lookup: CDR1 SGHTA, CDR2 FQGNSA. Written as DNA, the CDR3 is TGTGCCAGCAGCTTTTCCGGGACTAGCGGGAGGCATGAGCAGTTCTTC. Protein: CASSFSGTSGRHEQFF. Combining the CDR3 with reference TRBV7-2 and TRBJ2-1 gives the whole variable domain GAGVSQSPSNKVTEKGKDVELRCDPISGHTALYWYRQSLGQGLEFLIYFQGNSAPDKSGLPSDRFSAERTGGSVSTLTIQRTQQEDSAVYLCASSFSGTSGRHEQFFGPGTRLTVL.

The table lists this clonotype with many counts. The rearrangement links TRBV28 to TRBJ2-2; no definite D call. This CDR3 has 18 residues. V was pared by 3 bases and J by 2 bases, with 19 bases between. Germline loops: CDR1 MDHEN, CDR2 SYDVKM. This CDR3 reads CASSFLVGVTINTGELFF. The CDR3 bases are TGTGCCAGCAGTTTTCTTGTGGGCGTAACCATAAACACCGGGGAGCTGTTTTTT.

This clonotype was observed many times. The J gene is TRBJ1-5, the V gene TRBV27, with 8 bases matching TRBD1. V gave up 5 bases and J gave up 5 bases; unmatched junction bases: 11. The CDR3 extends over 16 amino acids. Looked up from germline, CDR1 is MNHEY and CDR2 is SMNVEV (reference sequence). CDR3 sequence (DNA): TGTGCCAGCAGTACGCTCGACAGGGGAGGGGATCAGCCCCAGCATTTT. It encodes CASSTLDRGGDQPQHF.

The chain combines TRBV27 with TRBJ2-7; no reliable D call. Trimming left V 10 bases short and J 4 bases short, with 20 bases between. The germline V gene has CDR1 MNHEY and CDR2 SMNVEV (reference sequence). The CDR3 is 14 amino acids. CDR3 residues: CAIGPSSSSYEQYF. As DNA, the CDR3 is TGTGCCATCGGCCCCTCCTCTAGTAGTTACGAGCAGTACTTC.

This clonotype was counted at least ten times. V gene TRBV7-2 combines with J gene TRBJ1-2; possibly TRBD1 for D (6 bases). Germline CDR1 reads SGHTA; CDR2 reads FQGNSA. V lost 2 bases and J lost 5, with 15 bases in between. This CDR3 has 15 amino acids. The CDR3 DNA follows: TGTGCCAGCAGCTTAAGGGGGGCCAGTTTATATGGCTACACCTTC. This codes for CASSLRGASLYGYTF.

Many counts were recorded for this clonotype. The V gene is TRBV20-1, the J gene TRBJ1-1; D is unclear. The V end was cut by 0 bases, the J end by 1 base, with 9 bases between. The CDR3 contains 14 residues. The germline gives CDR1 DFQATT, CDR2 SNEGSKA (reference sequence). The CDR3 DNA follows: TGCAGTGCTAGAGATGGACCTTCGAACACTGAAGCTTTCTTT. The encoded protein is CSARDGPSNTEAFF.

This clonotype occurred a few times. The CDR3 ends on some other residue instead of the conserved phenylalanine or tryptophan, so this is likely a read error. The limits of the CDR3 on the DNA are not certain, so only TCRdb's listed CDR3 is given. The genes are TRBV20-1 and TRBJ1-2; the table's D gene call, TRBD1, was not cross checked with the DNA. Germline V CDR1 and CDR2: DFQATT, SNEGSKA (reference sequence). A total of 10 residues make up the CDR3, ends included. This CDR3 reads CSASDGAEVV.

This clonotype was observed many times. The rearrangement uses TRBV7-9 and TRBJ2-5; D is uncertain. The length of the CDR3 is 16 residues. V was cut by 3 bases and J by 3 bases, with 17 bases left in between. CDR1 is SEHNR and CDR2 is FQNEAQ in the germline V gene (reference sequence). CDR3 sequence reads: CASSFPRTAKEETQYF. CDR3 DNA sequence: TGTGCCAGCAGCTTTCCAAGGACCGCCAAGGAAGAGACCCAGTACTTC.

In regard to this clonotype: It may be a read error: a sequence one base away is much more abundant. This rearrangement joins TRBV27 to TRBJ2-5; weak D call: TRBD1 (5 bases). The ends were cut back, 1 base at V and 11 bases at J, with 23 bases in the middle. The CDR3 spans 16 residues. In germline, CDR1 is MNHEY, CDR2 SMNVEV (reference sequence). The CDR3 DNA follows: TGTGCCAGCAGTTTATTTCCGGGCAGGGTTGAGTATGAGCAGTACTTC. This gives the protein CASSLFPGRVEYEQYF.